The 8 T cell receptor beta chains given below trace back to one sample, sequenced in a study of blood T cell repertoires in COVID-19. Assay used: immunoSEQ multiplex PCR; TCRdb lists only in-frame clones, some missing. The table has around 150,000 clones, 80% to 85% seen once. Sequenced input: peripheral blood. The source is a man aged 25 to 45 with COVID-19, enrolled during active disease.

Written as DNA, the CDR3 is TGTGCCACCAGCAGAGATCGACTCCCGAACACCGGGGAGCTGTTTTTT. Translated, it gives CATSRDRLPNTGELFF. V gene TRBV15 combines with J gene TRBJ2-2, with D unresolved. The CDR3 is made up of 16 amino acids. Deletions cut 0 bases from V and 0 bases from J, with 8 bases between. Germline V gene data show CDR1 as LNHNV and CDR2 as YYDKDF (reference sequence).

This clone was counted a single time. The V and J genes are TRBV4-3 and TRBJ1-3; weak D call: TRBD1 (6 bases). The ends were cut back, 0 bases at V and 0 bases at J, with 12 bases in the middle. The CDR3 runs to 17 residues. Germline loops: CDR1 LGHNA, CDR2 YSLEER. The chain's CDR3 is CASSQEPGVSSGNTIYF. The CDR3 bases are TGCGCCAGCAGCCAAGAACCAGGGGTAAGCTCTGGAAACACCATATATTTT.

This clone showed up just a few times. This chain uses TRBV6-6 with TRBJ1-1; D is unresolved. CDR1 and CDR2 from the germline V gene are MNHNY and SVGAGI (reference sequence). V gave up 2 bases and J gave up 11 bases, with 15 bases separating them. There are 13 residues in the CDR3. CDR3 residues: CASSYVYGVSAFF. CDR3 DNA sequence: TGTGCCAGCAGTTACGTGTACGGGGTTTCGGCTTTCTTT.

This rearrangement joins TRBV9 to TRBJ2-5; 7 nucleotides align to TRBD2. The CDR3 consists of 17 residues. Looked up from germline, CDR1 is SGDLS and CDR2 is YYNGEE. The V segment lost 0 bases and the J segment 4 bases; nucleotides outside the gene matches: 12. The CDR3 loop is CASSVGVAGELRETQYF. In nucleotides, the CDR3 is TGTGCCAGCAGCGTAGGAGTGGCGGGAGAGCTCCGAGAGACCCAGTACTTC.

The chain uses TRBV7-2 and TRBJ2-7; 8 bases line up with TRBD2. Germline CDR1 is SGHTA and CDR2 is FQGNSA. J was trimmed by 5 bases and V by 3 bases; bases with no gene match: 9. The CDR3 is made up of 15 amino acids. The CDR3 loop is CASSFGGTSPHEQYF. The CDR3 DNA follows: TGTGCCAGCAGCTTTGGTGGGACTAGTCCCCACGAGCAGTACTTC.

In its sample, this clone was seen once. This sequence joins TRBV19 and TRBJ2-1; 9 bases are a match to TRBD1. Looked up from germline, CDR1 is LNHDA and CDR2 is SQIVND (reference sequence). V was pared by 9 bases and J by 7 bases, with 7 bases of the junction left unmatched. This CDR3 has 13 residues. CDR3 residues: CASSGQGRNEQFF. Here the CDR3 DNA reads TGTGCCAGCTCGGGACAGGGTCGTAATGAGCAGTTCTTC.

The chain joins TRBV28 to TRBJ2-2; TRBD2 might be the D (5 bases). Per the germline V gene, CDR1 is MDHEN and CDR2 is SYDVKM. This CDR3 contains 15 residues. Trimming removed 2 bases at V and 0 bases at J, with 7 bases between. CDR3 DNA: TGTGCCAGCAGTTTACAACTAGCGAACACCGGGGAGCTGTTTTTT. As protein: CASSLQLANTGELFF.

The chain has TRBV11-2 and TRBJ2-3; the D is unclear. CDR3 length: 14 amino acids. Germline V gene sequence: CDR1 SGHAT, CDR2 FQNNGV. Trimming took 5 bases from V and 3 from J, leaving 12 bases between them. The CDR3 sequence is CASSLLLITDTQYF. CDR3 coding DNA: TGTGCCAGCAGCCTCCTCCTTATAACAGATACGCAGTATTTT.